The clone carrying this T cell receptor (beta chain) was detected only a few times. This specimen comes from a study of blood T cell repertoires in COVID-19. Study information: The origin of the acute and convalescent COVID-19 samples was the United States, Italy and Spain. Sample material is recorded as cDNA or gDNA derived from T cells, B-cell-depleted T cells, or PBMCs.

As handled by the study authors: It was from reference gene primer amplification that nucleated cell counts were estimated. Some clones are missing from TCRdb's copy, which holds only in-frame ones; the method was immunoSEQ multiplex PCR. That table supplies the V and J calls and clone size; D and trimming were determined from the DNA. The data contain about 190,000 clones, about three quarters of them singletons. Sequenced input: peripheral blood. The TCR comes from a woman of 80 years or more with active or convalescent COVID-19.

The CDR3 DNA is TGCGCCAGCAGCCTTTGGCAGGGAAGGTCGAACACTGAAGCTTTCTTT. This encodes CASSLWQGRSNTEAFF. The chain joins TRBV4-3 to TRBJ1-1, with D possibly TRBD1 on 5 matching bases. The germline V gene encodes CDR1 LGHNA and CDR2 YSLEER. The germline V and J ends were trimmed by 4 bases and 1 base, with 16 bases remaining between them. This CDR3 comprises 16 residues.